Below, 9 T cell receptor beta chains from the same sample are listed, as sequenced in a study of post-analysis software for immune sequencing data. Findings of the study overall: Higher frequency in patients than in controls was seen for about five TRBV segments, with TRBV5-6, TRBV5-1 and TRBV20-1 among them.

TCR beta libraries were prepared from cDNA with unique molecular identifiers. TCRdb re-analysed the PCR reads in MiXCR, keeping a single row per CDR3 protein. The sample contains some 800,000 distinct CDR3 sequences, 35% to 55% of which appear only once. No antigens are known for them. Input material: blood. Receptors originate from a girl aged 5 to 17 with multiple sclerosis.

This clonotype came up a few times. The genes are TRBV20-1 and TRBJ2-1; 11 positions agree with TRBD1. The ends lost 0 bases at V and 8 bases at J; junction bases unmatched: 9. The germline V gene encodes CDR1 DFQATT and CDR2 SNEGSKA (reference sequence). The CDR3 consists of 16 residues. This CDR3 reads CSAREVGGQGAYEQFF. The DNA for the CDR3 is TGCAGTGCTAGAGAGGTGGGAGGACAGGGGGCCTATGAGCAGTTCTTC.

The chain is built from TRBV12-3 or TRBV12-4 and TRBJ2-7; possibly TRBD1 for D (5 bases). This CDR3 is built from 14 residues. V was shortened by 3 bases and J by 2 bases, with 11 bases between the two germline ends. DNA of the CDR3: TGTGCCAGCAGTTTTCAGACAGCTACCTACGAGCAGTACTTC. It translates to CASSFQTATYEQYF.

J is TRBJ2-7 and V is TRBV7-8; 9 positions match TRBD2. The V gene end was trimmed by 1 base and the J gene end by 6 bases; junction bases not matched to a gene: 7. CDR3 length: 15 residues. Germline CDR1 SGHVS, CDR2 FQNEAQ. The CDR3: CASSLVASGVIEQYF. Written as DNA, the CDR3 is TGTGCCAGCAGCTTAGTAGCTAGCGGGGTGATCGAGCAGTACTTC.

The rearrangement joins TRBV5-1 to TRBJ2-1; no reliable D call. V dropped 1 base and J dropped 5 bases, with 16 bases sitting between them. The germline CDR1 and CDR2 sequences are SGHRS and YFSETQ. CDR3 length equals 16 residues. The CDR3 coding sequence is TGCGCCAGCAGCTTGACTCCTGAAGGCCCCCACAATGAGCAGTTCTTC. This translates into CASSLTPEGPHNEQFF.

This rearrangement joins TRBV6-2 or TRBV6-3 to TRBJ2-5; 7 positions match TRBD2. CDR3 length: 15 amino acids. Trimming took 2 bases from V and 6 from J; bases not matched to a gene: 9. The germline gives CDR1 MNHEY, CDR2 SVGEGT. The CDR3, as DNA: TGTGCCAGCAGTTACGGCGGGACGGGAGGAAAGACCCAGTACTTC. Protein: CASSYGGTGGKTQYF.

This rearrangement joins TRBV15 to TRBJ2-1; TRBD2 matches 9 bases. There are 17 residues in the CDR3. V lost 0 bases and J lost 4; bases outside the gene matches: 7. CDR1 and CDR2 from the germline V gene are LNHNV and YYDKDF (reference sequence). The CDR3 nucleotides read TGTGCCACCAGCAGAGATCTTTGGCGGGAGGGTTACAATGAGCAGTTCTTC. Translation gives CATSRDLWREGYNEQFF.

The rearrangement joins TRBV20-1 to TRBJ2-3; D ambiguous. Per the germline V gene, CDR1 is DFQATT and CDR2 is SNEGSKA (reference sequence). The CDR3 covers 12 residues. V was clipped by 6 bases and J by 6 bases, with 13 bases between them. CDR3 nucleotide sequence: TGCAGTGCCGGCGAGTATGTTGATACGCAGTATTTT. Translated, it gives CSAGEYVDTQYF.

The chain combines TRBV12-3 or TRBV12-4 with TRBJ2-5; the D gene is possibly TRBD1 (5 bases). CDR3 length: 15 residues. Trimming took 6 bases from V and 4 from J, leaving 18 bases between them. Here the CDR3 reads CASRPSGLRGETQYF. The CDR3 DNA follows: TGTGCCAGCAGACCTTCAGGGTTAAGGGGAGAGACCCAGTACTTC.

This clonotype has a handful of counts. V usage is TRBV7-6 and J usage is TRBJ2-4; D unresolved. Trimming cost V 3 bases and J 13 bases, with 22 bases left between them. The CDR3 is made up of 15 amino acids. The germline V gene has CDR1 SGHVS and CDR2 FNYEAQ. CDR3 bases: TGTGCCAGCAGCTTTTTGGCCATCCGACGAGGAGAGCAGTACTTC. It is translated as CASSFLAIRRGEQYF. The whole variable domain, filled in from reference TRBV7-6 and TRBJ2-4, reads GAGVSQSPRYKVTKRGQDVALRCDPISGHVSLYWYRQALGQGPEFLTYFNYEAQQDKSGLPNDRFSAERPEGSISTLTIQRTEQRDSAMYRCASSFLAIRRGEQYFGAGTRLSVL.